This is a list of T cell receptor beta chains from one sample in a study of cytomegalovirus exposure and HLA in healthy donors. Produced via immunoSEQ multiplex PCR; TCRdb's table is partial and in-frame only. The table lists 140,000 to 150,000 clones, roughly three quarters of them singletons. Sequenced sample: PBMCs. The receptors originated from a woman aged 40 to 49 in good health and CMV-seropositive. Both conserved end residues are part of each CDR3. Each record gives: V gene, J gene, clone size, D gene, CDR3 DNA, CDR3 protein. A D gene is named only where the DNA matches it firmly. Clone size is stated in some rows and not others, as once, few, many or a class when expanded.

>TRBV30|TRBJ2-7|.|.
TGTGCCTGGACGGCGGGTCACTCCTACGAGCAGTACTTC
CAWTAGHSYEQYF
>TRBV27|TRBJ2-4|.|.
TGTGCCAGCAGTTTAAGGGGGAGGGGAAACATTCAGTACTTC
CASSLRGRGNIQYF
>TRBV5-1|TRBJ1-2|.|.
TGCGCCAGCAGCTTGGACACACCCGGGTCTAACTATGGCTACACCTTC
CASSLDTPGSNYGYTF
>TRBV7-2|TRBJ2-1|.|.
TGTGCCAGCAGCCCGACGCTAGGGAGGAATGTTAATGAGCAGTTCTTC
CASSPTLGRNVNEQFF
>TRBV11-2|TRBJ2-5|once|.
TGTGCCAGCAGCTTATCCGGGGGGCATCAAGAGACCCAGTACTTC
CASSLSGGHQETQYF
>TRBV7-9|TRBJ1-2|few|TRBD1
TGTGCCAGCAGCTCGCCGGACAGGGCCTATGGCTACACCTTC
CASSSPDRAYGYTF
>TRBV9|TRBJ2-1|.|TRBD1
TGTGCCAGCAGCCGGACAGGGGCGCCCTACAATGAGCAGTTCTTC
CASSRTGAPYNEQFF
>TRBV7-2|TRBJ2-2|once|.
TGTGCCAGCAGCTTAGGGGGCATCGGGGAGCTGTTTTTT
CASSLGGIGELFF
>TRBV25-1|TRBJ2-7|.|TRBD2
TGTGCCAGCAGTGACGTGACTAGCGGCGACGAGCAGTACTTC
CASSDVTSGDEQYF
>TRBV29-1|TRBJ1-1|.|TRBD1
TGCAGCGTTCGACAGGGAGGAAGCCGCGAAGCTTTCTTT
CSVRQGGSREAFF
>TRBV19|TRBJ2-1|.|TRBD1
TGTGCCAGTAGTATCCAGTCAGGGGGTAGGTACAATGAGCAGTTCTTC
CASSIQSGGRYNEQFF
>TRBV27|TRBJ1-2|.|.
TGTGCCAGCAGTGCGGCGGGGTATGGCTACACCTTC
CASSAAGYGYTF
>TRBV13|TRBJ2-3|.|.
TGTGCCAGCAGCTTAAAGTCGCTAGCAACAGATACGCAGTATTTT
CASSLKSLATDTQYF
>TRBV28|TRBJ2-3|once|.
TGTGCCAGCAGTTTTTGGTCTGGGCGGGGACGCACAGATACGCAGTATTTT
CASSFWSGRGRTDTQYF
>TRBV6-5|TRBJ1-2|.|.
TGTGCCAGCAGCCTGGGACTTTCTAACTATGGCTACACCTTC
CASSLGLSNYGYTF
>TRBV11-2|TRBJ1-4|once|TRBD1
TGTGCCAGCAGCCCTATCACGGGACAGGCTAATGAAAAACTGTTTTTT
CASSPITGQANEKLFF
>TRBV19|TRBJ1-5|few|.
TGTGCCAGTACAGGGTACGGAAATCAGCCCCAGCATTTT
CASTGYGNQPQHF
>TRBV21-1|TRBJ1-4|.|.
TGTGCCAGCAGCAAGGGCGACGTAACGTGGACCGGTAAAGGGGCTAATGAAAAACTGTTTTTT
CASSKGDVTWTGKGANEKLFF
>TRBV2|TRBJ1-2|.|TRBD1
TGTGCCAGCAGGGCGTATAGGGGACAGGGGGGAATTGCGGAAGGCTACACCTTC
CASRAYRGQGGIAEGYTF
>TRBV7-9|TRBJ2-7|.|TRBD2
TGTTCCAGCAGCCTTAGCGGGGCCATGACCTACGAGCAGTACTTC
CSSSLSGAMTYEQYF
>TRBV5-4|TRBJ2-2|few|TRBD2
TGTGCCAGCAGCTTGCCAGGACTAGCGAACACCGGGGAGCTGTTTTTT
CASSLPGLANTGELFF
>TRBV5-1|TRBJ1-1|.|.
TGCGCCAGCAGACCCTACGCCGGGGGGACTGAAGCTTTCTTT
CASRPYAGGTEAFF
>TRBV28|TRBJ2-7|.|TRBD1
TGTGCCAGCAGTTCATCGTGGACAGGGCAATTCTACGAGCAGTACTTC
CASSSSWTGQFYEQYF
>TRBV27|TRBJ1-1|few|.
TGTGCCACCTCAAAGCAAGGGGGGGCGAACACTGAAGCTTTCTTT
CATSKQGGANTEAFF
>TRBV30|TRBJ2-3|.|.
TGTGCCCGGTCGATGCTACCGGCGGGGGATACGCAGTATTTT
CARSMLPAGDTQYF
>TRBV5-1|TRBJ2-7|.|.
TGCGCCAGCAGCGAGATAGCGGCGCGCGAGCAGTACTTC
CASSEIAAREQYF
>TRBV28|TRBJ2-7|.|TRBD1
TGTGCCAGCACCCCGGGACAGGGTTACGAGCAGTACTTC
CASTPGQGYEQYF
>TRBV9|TRBJ2-4|.|TRBD2
TGTGCCAGCAGCGGTCGGGGAGGGGACGTACTAGCCAAAAACATTCAGTACTTC
CASSGRGGDVLAKNIQYF
>TRBV19|TRBJ2-2|.|TRBD2
TGTGCCAGTAGTCCCAGAGTGGGGGGGTACACCGGGGAGCTGTTTTTT
CASSPRVGGYTGELFF
>TRBV30|TRBJ1-2|.|.
TGTGCCTGGAGTGTAGGAGGGTCCAACTATGGCTACACCTTC
CAWSVGGSNYGYTF
>TRBV7-6|TRBJ1-3|.|.
TGTGCCAGCAGCTTATTTGGGCCCTCTGGAAACACCATATATTTT
CASSLFGPSGNTIYF
>TRBV11-2|TRBJ2-5|.|.
TGTGCCAGCAGCTTTCAGGGGGAGACCCAGTACTTC
CASSFQGETQYF
>TRBV4-1|TRBJ1-1|few|TRBD1
TGCGCCAGCAGCCAAGATGACAGGGGGCAAACTGAAGCTTTCTTT
CASSQDDRGQTEAFF
>TRBV7-2|TRBJ2-7|few|.
TGTGCCAGCAGAGGAGGGGGCGCGGGGGGACTCACCTACGAGCAGTACTTC
CASRGGGAGGLTYEQYF
>TRBV6-1|TRBJ1-5|.|.
TGTGCCAGCAGTGATTCCCTCTATAGCAATCAGCCCCAGCATTTT
CASSDSLYSNQPQHF
>TRBV7-2|TRBJ1-2|.|TRBD1
TGTGCCAGCAGCCTATACAGGGGAAGTGTTGGCTACACCTTC
CASSLYRGSVGYTF
>TRBV11-3|TRBJ2-3|.|TRBD2
TGTGCCAGCAGCTCGGGGACTAGCGATACAGATACGCAGTATTTT
CASSSGTSDTDTQYF
>TRBV29-1|TRBJ1-1|.|.
TGCAGCGTTGCCTGGGGAGGGAACACTGAAGCTTTCTTT
CSVAWGGNTEAFF
>TRBV7-6|TRBJ2-5|.|TRBD2
TGTGCCAGCAGCCCGACTAGCGGGGCAGAGACCCAGTACTTC
CASSPTSGAETQYF
>TRBV7-6|TRBJ2-5|.|.
TGTGCCAGCAGCCTAGGTATTAGAGTGCTCCCGGGGGAGACCCAGTACTTC
CASSLGIRVLPGETQYF
>TRBV5-6|TRBJ1-4|.|.
TGTGCCAGCAGCTTGGCTCAGGGAACTAATGAAAAACTGTTTTTT
CASSLAQGTNEKLFF
>TRBV7-9|TRBJ2-1|few|TRBD1
TGTGCCAGCAGCCCCACGCCCGGGACAGCCTACAATGAGCAGTTCTTC
CASSPTPGTAYNEQFF
>TRBV28|TRBJ2-7|.|TRBD1
TGTGCCAGCAGTTTCCTCCGGGGACAGGGCTACGAGCAGTACTTT
CASSFLRGQGYEQYF
>TRBV6-1|TRBJ2-7|.|.
TGTGCCAGCAGACCGACTGGTGACTACGAGCAGTACTTC
CASRPTGDYEQYF
>TRBV6-5|TRBJ2-2|.|.
TGTGCCAGCAAGGGACACTCGAACACCGGGGAGCTGTTTTTT
CASKGHSNTGELFF
>TRBV2|TRBJ2-7|.|.
TGTGCCAGCCAGAGGGAAAGGGACTCTGAAACGTTC
CASQRERDSETF
>TRBV5-1|TRBJ1-1|.|.
TGCGCCAGCAGCTTGTTACCCGCCAGTGGGGCCGGGAACACTGAAGCTTTCTTT
CASSLLPASGAGNTEAFF
>TRBV6-1|TRBJ1-1|.|.
TGTGCCACCCCCGATGAAAGTAGCTACACTGAAGCTTTCTTT
CATPDESSYTEAFF
>TRBV10-3|TRBJ2-1|once|TRBD1
TGTGCCATCAGGCAGGGACAGGACCATGAGCAGTTCTTC
CAIRQGQDHEQFF
>TRBV18|TRBJ2-5|.|TRBD2
TGTGCCAGCTCACCACGACTAGCGGGGGGTCCGGGGGAGACCCAGTACTTC
CASSPRLAGGPGETQYF
>TRBV6-5|TRBJ1-1|.|.
TGTGCCAGCAGTGAAAGGGGGAACACTGAAGCTTTCTTT
CASSERGNTEAFF